This TCR beta chain was recorded in a study of cytomegalovirus exposure and HLA in healthy donors. V dropped 0 bases and J dropped 8; count of bases not matched to a gene: 5. Germline assignment: CDR1 LGHNA and CDR2 YSLEER. CDR3 size: 15 residues. This clone was observed a single time. Its antigen remains unknown. Findings and caveats of the study: Reportedly, cytomegalovirus status was diagnosed with high sensitivity and specificity.

The PCR made use of 60 Vbeta and 13 Jbeta primers. As processed by the authors: A later analysis tallied roughly 77 million unique TCR beta chains, about 12 million of them shared. Assay: immunoSEQ multiplex PCR; the TCRdb copy retains only in-frame clones and omits some. For V, J and clone size, that table is used; D and trimming come from the DNA. The data show 200,000 to 300,000 clones, roughly four fifths seen once. Sample: PBMCs. The chain has TRBV4-3 and TRBJ1-4; 8 bases are shared with TRBD1. The receptor was derived from a woman aged 40-49 years in good health and CMV-seropositive. The DNA of the CDR3 is TGCGCCAGCAGCCAAGAAGGACAGGGACGGGAAAAACTGTTTTTT. As protein: CASSQEGQGREKLFF.